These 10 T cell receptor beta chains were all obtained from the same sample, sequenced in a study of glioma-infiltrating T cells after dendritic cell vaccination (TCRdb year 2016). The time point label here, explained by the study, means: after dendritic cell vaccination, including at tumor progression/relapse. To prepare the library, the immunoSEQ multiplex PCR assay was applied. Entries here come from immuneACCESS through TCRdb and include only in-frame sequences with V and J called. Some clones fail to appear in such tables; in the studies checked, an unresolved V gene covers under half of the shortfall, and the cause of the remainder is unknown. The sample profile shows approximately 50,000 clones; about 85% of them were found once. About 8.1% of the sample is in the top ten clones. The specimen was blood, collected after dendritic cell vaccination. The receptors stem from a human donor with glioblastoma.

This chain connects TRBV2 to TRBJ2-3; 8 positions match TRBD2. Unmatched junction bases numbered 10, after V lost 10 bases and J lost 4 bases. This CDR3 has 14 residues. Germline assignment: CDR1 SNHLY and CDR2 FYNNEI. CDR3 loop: CAKSPGLESDTQYF. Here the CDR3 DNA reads TGTGCCAAGTCACCGGGACTAGAGTCAGATACGCAGTATTTT.

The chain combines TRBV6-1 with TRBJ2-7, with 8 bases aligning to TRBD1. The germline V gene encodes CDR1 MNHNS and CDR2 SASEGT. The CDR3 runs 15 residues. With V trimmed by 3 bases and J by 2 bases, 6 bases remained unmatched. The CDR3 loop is CASSERTGITYEQYF. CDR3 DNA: TGTGCCAGCAGTGAGAGGACAGGGATAACCTACGAGCAGTACTTC.

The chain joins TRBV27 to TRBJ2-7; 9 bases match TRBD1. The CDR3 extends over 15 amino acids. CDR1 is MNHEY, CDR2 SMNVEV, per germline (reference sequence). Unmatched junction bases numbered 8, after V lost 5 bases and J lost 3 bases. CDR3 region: CASSQGQGEDYEQYF. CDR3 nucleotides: TGTGCCAGCAGTCAGGGACAGGGTGAAGACTACGAGCAGTACTTC.

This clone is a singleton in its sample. CDR3 amino acids: CATEGWRGGRLHEQFF. The CDR3 DNA is TGTGCCACTGAAGGGTGGCGGGGGGGCCGTCTCCATGAGCAGTTCTTC. J is TRBJ2-1 and V is TRBV21-1; the D call of TRBD2 is as the table states it, not checked on the DNA. TRBV21-1 has pseudogene status. The CDR3 is made up of 16 amino acids.

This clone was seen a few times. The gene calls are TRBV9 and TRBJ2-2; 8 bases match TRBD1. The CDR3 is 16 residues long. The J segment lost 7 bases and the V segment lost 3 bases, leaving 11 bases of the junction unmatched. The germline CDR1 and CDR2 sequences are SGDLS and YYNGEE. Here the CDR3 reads CASSDRTGTTHGELFF. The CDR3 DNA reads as TGTGCCAGCAGCGACCGGACAGGGACAACTCACGGGGAGCTGTTTTTT.

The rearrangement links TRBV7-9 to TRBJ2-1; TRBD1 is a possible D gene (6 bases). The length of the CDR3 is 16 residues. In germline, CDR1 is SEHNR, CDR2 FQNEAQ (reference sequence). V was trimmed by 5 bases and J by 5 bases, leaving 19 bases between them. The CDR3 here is CASSPRLGAGDNEQFF. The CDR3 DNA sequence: TGTGCCAGCAGCCCACGCCTGGGGGCAGGGGACAATGAGCAGTTCTTC. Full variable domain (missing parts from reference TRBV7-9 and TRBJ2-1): DTGVSQNPRHKITKRGQNVTFRCDPISEHNRLYWYRQTLGQGPEFLTYFQNEAQLEKSRLLSDRFSAERPKGSFSTLEIQRTEQGDSAMYLCASSPRLGAGDNEQFFGPGTRLTVL.

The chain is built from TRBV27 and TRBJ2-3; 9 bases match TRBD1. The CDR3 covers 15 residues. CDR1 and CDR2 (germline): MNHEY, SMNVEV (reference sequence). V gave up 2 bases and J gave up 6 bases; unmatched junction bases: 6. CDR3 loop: CASSLGQGLTDTQYF. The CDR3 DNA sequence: TGTGCCAGCAGTTTAGGACAGGGGTTAACGGATACGCAGTATTTT.

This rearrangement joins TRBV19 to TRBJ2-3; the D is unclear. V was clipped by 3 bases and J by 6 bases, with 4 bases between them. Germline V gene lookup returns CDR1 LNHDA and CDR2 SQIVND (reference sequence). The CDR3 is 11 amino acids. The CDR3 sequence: CASSIRDTQYF. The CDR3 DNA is TGTGCCAGTAGTATCCGGGATACGCAGTATTTT.

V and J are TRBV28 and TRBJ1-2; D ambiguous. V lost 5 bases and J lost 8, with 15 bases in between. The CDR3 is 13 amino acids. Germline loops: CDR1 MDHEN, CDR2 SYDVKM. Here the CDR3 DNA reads TGTGCCAGCAGTCCGCTCAGTGGCGGCGGCTACACCTTC. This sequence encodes CASSPLSGGGYTF.

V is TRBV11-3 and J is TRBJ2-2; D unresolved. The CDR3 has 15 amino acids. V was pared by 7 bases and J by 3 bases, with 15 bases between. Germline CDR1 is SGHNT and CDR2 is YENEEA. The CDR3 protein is CASNQYLRDTGELFF. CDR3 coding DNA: TGTGCCAGCAACCAGTACCTCCGGGACACCGGGGAGCTGTTTTTT. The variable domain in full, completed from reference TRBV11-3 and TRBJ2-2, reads EAGVVQSPRYKIIEKKQPVAFWCNPISGHNTLYWYLQNLGQGPELLIRYENEEAVDDSQLPKDRFSAERLKGVDSTLKIQPAELGDSAVYLCASNQYLRDTGELFFGEGSRLTVL.